These 13 T cell receptor beta chains were sequenced from one sample in a study of cytomegalovirus exposure and HLA in healthy donors. Amplification used 60 Vbeta primers and 13 Jbeta primers. Assay used: immunoSEQ multiplex PCR; TCRdb lists only in-frame clones, some missing. Of 70,000 to 90,000 clones in the sample, 63% were seen once. Sequences were obtained from PBMCs. These receptors all come from a woman between 40 and 55 years old in good health and CMV-seropositive.

V gene TRBV28 combines with J gene TRBJ2-1; D perhaps matches TRBD2 (5 bases). Trimming removed 5 bases from V and 0 bases from J, with 11 bases in between. The length of the CDR3 is 15 residues. Germline V gene data show CDR1 as MDHEN and CDR2 as SYDVKM. The CDR3, as DNA: TGTGCCAGCAGTGCTAGCAAAAGCTCCTACAATGAGCAGTTCTTC. Protein product: CASSASKSSYNEQFF.

The chain employs TRBV6-1 and TRBJ1-1, with a possible D match to TRBD1 (6 bases). Germline-derived CDR1 and CDR2 are MNHNS and SASEGT. The CDR3 runs to 16 residues. Trimming took off 4 bases at V and 3 bases at J, with 18 bases between the two ends. The CDR3, as DNA: TGTGCCAGCAGTGTATCGCAGGGGAGGGATTACACTGAAGCTTTCTTT. Amino acid sequence: CASSVSQGRDYTEAFF.

The chain is built from TRBV11-2 and TRBJ1-2; D perhaps matches TRBD1 (6 bases). Trimming pared 6 bases from V and 5 bases from J, leaving 16 bases between. The CDR3 covers 14 residues. CDR1 and CDR2 from the germline V gene are SGHAT and FQNNGV. CDR3 residues: CASRGLTGNYGYTF. The CDR3 coding sequence is TGTGCCAGCAGGGGGCTAACAGGGAATTATGGCTACACCTTC.

The CDR3 coding sequence is TGTGCCAGCAGCTGGGACAGGGGACGCACCGGGGAGCTGTTTTTT. Its translation: CASSWDRGRTGELFF. This chain joins TRBV5-6 and TRBJ2-2; 10 bases are a match to TRBD1. The CDR3 spans 15 residues. Per the germline V gene, CDR1 is SGHDT and CDR2 is YYEEEE. J gave up 4 bases and V 3 bases, and 3 bases lay outside the gene matches.

The rearrangement uses TRBV5-3 and TRBJ1-5; the D is unclear. TRBV5-3 is an open reading frame whose function is uncertain. The CDR3 sequence is 16 residues long. V was pared by 3 bases and J by 1 base, with 14 bases between. The CDR3 DNA is TGTGCCAGAAGCTCCCCACCCCCGGGGAGCAATCAGCCCCAGCATTTT. It codes for CARSSPPPGSNQPQHF.

The rearrangement joins TRBV6-5 to TRBJ2-7; TRBD1 matches 7 bases. Trimming removed 0 bases from V and 4 bases from J; junction bases left unmatched: 3. Per germline, CDR1 MNHEY and CDR2 SVGAGI. CDR3 length: 14 residues. The CDR3 region has the DNA TGTGCCAGCAGTTACTCGGGACAGACATACGAGCAGTACTTC. Translated, it gives CASSYSGQTYEQYF.

The chain couples TRBV19 to TRBJ2-1; a possible D gene is TRBD2 (7 bases). The CDR3 sequence is 14 residues long. Germline V lookup: CDR1 LNHDA, CDR2 SQIVND (reference sequence). The CDR3 reads CATGAGASYNEQFF. The CDR3 bases are TGTGCGACGGGGGCGGGAGCTTCCTACAATGAGCAGTTCTTC. Combining the CDR3 with reference TRBV19 and TRBJ2-1 gives the whole variable domain DGGITQSPKYLFRKEGQNVTLSCEQNLNHDAMYWYRQDPGQGLRLIYYSQIVNDFQKGDIAEGYSVSREKKESFPLTVTSAQKNPTAFYLCATGAGASYNEQFFGPGTRLTVL.

About this clone: The sample has other DNA sequences that encode this CDR3 too. The chain combines TRBV4-3 with TRBJ1-1; D not certain. The CDR3 consists of 14 residues. Germline CDR1 reads LGHNA; CDR2 reads YSLEER. Trimming left V 0 bases short and J 4 bases short, with 9 bases between. CDR3 nucleotide sequence: TGCGCCAGCAGCCAAGAGGAGGGCTCCACTGAAGCTTTCTTT. Protein sequence: CASSQEEGSTEAFF.

This clone appeared once. The chain couples TRBV6-1 to TRBJ1-5; perhaps TRBD1 as D (6 bases). Germline V lookup: CDR1 MNHNS, CDR2 SASEGT. The CDR3 has 15 amino acids. Trimming took 5 bases from V and 1 from J, leaving 12 bases between them. Here the CDR3 reads CASSNPTGSNQPQHF. The CDR3 DNA sequence: TGTGCCAGCAGTAACCCAACAGGGAGCAATCAGCCCCAGCATTTT.

J is TRBJ2-7 and V is TRBV5-6; 9 nucleotides line up with TRBD1. The V gene end was trimmed by 0 bases and the J gene end by 5 bases; junction bases not matched to a gene: 3. CDR1 and CDR2 from the germline V gene are SGHDT and YYEEEE. CDR3 length: 14 residues. CDR3 nucleotides: TGTGCCAGCAGCTTGGCCGGGACAGGGAACGAGCAGTACTTC. Amino acids: CASSLAGTGNEQYF.

This clone has more than one count but fewer than ten. The chain is built from TRBV28 and TRBJ2-1; maybe TRBD2 (6 bases). CDR1 MDHEN and CDR2 SYDVKM come from the germline V gene. The CDR3 spans 19 residues. Trimming took off 3 bases at V and 0 bases at J, with 21 bases between the two ends. The CDR3 bases are TGTGCCAGCAGTTTCCCGGGGACCCCCCACGGGAGCTCCTACAATGAGCAGTTCTTC. This encodes CASSFPGTPHGSSYNEQFF.

This clone turned up a few times. This chain links TRBV4-3 with TRBJ2-7; D unclear. This CDR3 comprises 15 residues. The V end was cut by 1 base, the J end by 0 bases, with 10 bases between. Germline values: CDR1 LGHNA, CDR2 YSLEER. The DNA of the CDR3 is TGCGCCAGCAGCCAAGGACACAGAGTCTCCTACGAGCAGTACTTC. Protein: CASSQGHRVSYEQYF.

V gene TRBV5-4 combines with J gene TRBJ2-3, with 14 nucleotides matching TRBD2. The length of the CDR3 is 14 residues. In germline, CDR1 is SGHNT, CDR2 YYREEE (reference sequence). The trim removed 10 bases at V and 6 bases at J, leaving 7 bases unmatched. The CDR3 here is CAVGLAGGPDTQYF. In DNA form, the CDR3 reads TGTGCCGTCGGACTAGCGGGAGGTCCGGATACGCAGTATTTT.